This passage covers 12 T cell receptor beta chains from one sample sequenced in a study of Tregs in tolerant kidney transplant recipients. TCRdb keeps only in-frame clones here, not all; method: immunoSEQ multiplex PCR. There are roughly 120,000 clones in the sample; 92% occur only once, and less than 0.7% lies in the top ten. The sequencing input was CD4+ T cells from blood. The source is a human donor in good health.

This clone was seen only a few times. The V call is TRBV11-2, the J call TRBJ2-7, with a tentative D call TRBD2 (6 bases). The CDR3 runs to 16 residues. V was cut by 4 bases and J by 1 base, with 17 bases left in between. The V gene's germline CDR1 is SGHAT and CDR2 FQNNGV. The CDR3 protein is CASSYTPGLRSYEQYF. CDR3 nucleotide sequence: TGTGCCAGCAGCTACACGCCGGGACTTAGATCCTACGAGCAGTACTTC.

This clone was seen only once. The V call is TRBV19, the J call TRBJ2-7; no firm D call. The CDR3 is 13 amino acids. The V end lost 3 bases, the J end lost 0 bases, and 6 bases lay between the germline ends. Germline V gene sequence: CDR1 LNHDA, CDR2 SQIVND (reference sequence). CDR3 DNA: TGTGCCAGTAGTATCCAAGTCTCCTACGAGCAGTACTTC. It yields the protein CASSIQVSYEQYF.

The V gene is TRBV10-3, the J gene TRBJ1-3; TRBD1 agrees at 7 bases. The CDR3 covers 13 residues. CDR1 and CDR2 (germline): ENHRY, SYGVKD. The trim removed 10 bases at V and 4 bases at J, leaving 7 bases unmatched. CDR3 region: CANGQAEGNTIYF. Written as DNA, the CDR3 is TGTGCCAACGGACAGGCGGAAGGAAACACCATATATTTT.

The chain has TRBV12-2 and TRBJ2-1. TRBV12-2 constitutes a pseudogene. This CDR3 is 15 amino acids long. The CDR3: CASRSPGTFCTEQFF. CDR3 sequence (DNA): TGTGCAAGTCGTTCTCCCGGGACCTTTTGTACTGAGCAGTTCTTC.

The genes are TRBV11-2 and TRBJ1-6; 7 nucleotides agree with TRBD1. The CDR3 extends over 18 amino acids. V shed 5 bases, J shed 6 bases, and the junction held 16 bases outside the gene matches. Germline assignment: CDR1 SGHAT and CDR2 FQNNGV. The CDR3 reads CASSLLPPTGSTNSPLHF. As DNA, the CDR3 is TGTGCCAGCAGCCTTCTCCCACCGACAGGGTCGACTAATTCACCCCTCCACTTT.

About this clone: Sequence at one end of the junction differs from germline and may be a read error. This CDR3 is also generated by other DNA sequences in the sample. V usage is TRBV6-5 and J usage is TRBJ1-2, with 8 bases lining up with TRBD1. Looked up from germline, CDR1 is MNHEY and CDR2 is SVGAGI. CDR3 length equals 14 residues. The CDR3 sequence: CASSRTGQNYGYTF. CDR3 nucleotides: TGCGCCAGCAGCCGGACAGGGCAGAACTATGGCTACACCTTC.

The rearrangement links TRBV7-8 to TRBJ2-1, with 9 bases lining up with TRBD2. The germline CDR1 and CDR2 sequences are SGHVS and FQNEAQ. With V trimmed by 3 bases and J by 12 bases, 9 bases remained unmatched. There are 14 residues in the CDR3. The CDR3 bases are TGTGCCAGCAGCTTCGGCGGGGGGGCCCAACCGCAGTTCTTC. Protein: CASSFGGGAQPQFF.

The chain has TRBV4-2 and TRBJ2-2; 9 bases are shared with TRBD2. Germline V gene lookup returns CDR1 LGHNA and CDR2 YNFKEQ. Trimming removed 2 bases from V and 4 bases from J; junction bases left unmatched: 2. CDR3 size: 15 residues. The CDR3 DNA reads as TGTGCCAGCAGCCAATTGCGGGAGGGCACCGGGGAGCTGTTTTTT. Translated: CASSQLREGTGELFF.

The J gene is TRBJ1-2, the V gene TRBV6-5, with D uncertain. Germline CDR1 reads MNHEY; CDR2 reads SVGAGI. The CDR3 has 14 amino acids. The ends were cut back, 2 bases at V and 2 bases at J, with 9 bases in the middle. CDR3 sequence (DNA): TGTGCCAGCAGTTACAGGAGTGCGAACTATGGCTACACCTTC. It translates to CASSYRSANYGYTF.

The chain has TRBV9 and TRBJ2-7, with 7 bases aligning to TRBD2. Germline V gene sequence: CDR1 SGDLS, CDR2 YYNGEE. The V gene end was trimmed by 2 bases and the J gene end by 6 bases; junction bases not matched to a gene: 8. This CDR3 has 14 residues. CDR3 nucleotide sequence: TGTGCCAGCAGCGTGAGCGGGACCCTCCGCGAGCAGTACTTC. Residues: CASSVSGTLREQYF. The full variable domain, rest sourced from reference TRBV9 and TRBJ2-7, is DSGVTQTPKHLITATGQRVTLRCSPRSGDLSVYWYQQSLDQGLQFLIQYYNGEERAKGNILERFSAQQFPDLHSELNLSSLELGDSALYFCASSVSGTLREQYFGPGTRLTVT.

This chain joins TRBV6-1 and TRBJ1-3; D ambiguous. The V gene's germline CDR1 is MNHNS and CDR2 SASEGT. V was pared by 3 bases and J by 0 bases, with 3 bases between. This CDR3 region has 13 residues. The CDR3 nucleotides read TGTGCCAGCAGTGAGTACTCTGGAAACACCATATATTTT. It codes for CASSEYSGNTIYF.

The rearrangement uses TRBV11-3 and TRBJ2-7; possible D gene TRBD2, 6 bases. V lost 3 bases and J 5 bases, leaving 14 bases between the germline ends. Per the germline V gene, CDR1 is SGHNT and CDR2 is YENEEA. The CDR3 sequence is 14 residues long. CDR3 coding DNA: TGTGCCAGCAGCTTGGGGACGGGGGTCGACGAGCAGTACTTC. It codes for CASSLGTGVDEQYF. Complete variable domain (other parts from reference TRBV11-3 and TRBJ2-7): EAGVVQSPRYKIIEKKQPVAFWCNPISGHNTLYWYLQNLGQGPELLIRYENEEAVDDSQLPKDRFSAERLKGVDSTLKIQPAELGDSAVYLCASSLGTGVDEQYFGPGTRLTVT.